One and the same sample provided the 26 T cell receptor beta chains below, sequenced in a study of shared clonotypes between healthy human individuals. This table comes from immunoSEQ multiplex PCR, and its TCRdb copy is limited to in-frame clones, with some not included. The data hold some 790,000 clones, with around 77% observed a single time. The sequencing sample was made of memory CD4+ T cells sorted from blood. The subset here: CD45RA-negative fraction. The receptor set was obtained from a woman aged 30 to 39 in good health.

The V call is TRBV7-8, the J call TRBJ2-5; 8 nucleotides align to TRBD1. V shed 5 bases, J shed 1 base, and the junction held 3 bases outside the gene matches. The V gene's germline CDR1 is SGHVS and CDR2 FQNEAQ. CDR3 length: 14 residues. In DNA form, the CDR3 reads TGTGCCAGCAGCACTGACAGGGGCCAAGAGACCCAGTACTTC. It is translated as CASSTDRGQETQYF. Looking up the rest from reference TRBV7-8 and TRBJ2-5 gives the full variable domain: GAGVSQSPRYKVAKRGQDVALRCDPISGHVSLFWYQQALGQGPEFLTYFQNEAQLDKSGLPSDRFFAERPEGSVSTLKIQRTQQEDSAVYLCASSTDRGQETQYFGPGTRLLVL.

This clone was counted between two and nine times. It may be a read error: a sequence one base away is much more abundant. At the DNA level, this CDR3 is encoded by other sequences in the same sample as well. This chain connects TRBV2 to TRBJ2-4; no definite D call. The CDR3 totals 14 residues. Germline V gene sequence: CDR1 SNHLY, CDR2 FYNNEI. The germline V and J ends were trimmed by 7 bases and 0 bases, with 10 bases remaining between them. Written as DNA, the CDR3 is TGTGCCAGCAAAACGGAAATAGCCAAAAACATTCAGTACTTC. Amino acids: CASKTEIAKNIQYF.

The chain is built from TRBV6-1 and TRBJ1-2; 7 bases match TRBD1. The germline CDR1 and CDR2 sequences are MNHNS and SASEGT. The CDR3 has 15 residues. V trimming: 7 bases; J trimming: 6 bases; junction bases outside the gene matches: 14. Written as DNA, the CDR3 is TGTGCCAGCAATGTCCGCCCAGGGGGTATGGATGGCTACACCTTC. Translating it yields CASNVRPGGMDGYTF.

The CDR3 reads CASSKGTSGTNEQFF. CDR3 in DNA: TGTGCCAGCAGCAAGGGGACTAGCGGGACCAATGAGCAGTTCTTC. J is TRBJ2-1 and V is TRBV14, with 13 positions matching TRBD2. The CDR3 length is 15 residues. V gave up 5 bases and J gave up 6 bases; unmatched junction bases: 4. CDR1 is SGHDN and CDR2 is FVKESK in the germline V gene.

The chain carries TRBV7-9 and TRBJ2-5, with D possibly TRBD1 on 6 matching bases. V lost 3 bases to trimming and J lost 3 bases, with 14 bases between them. The CDR3 is made up of 15 amino acids. Germline CDR1 is SEHNR and CDR2 is FQNEAQ (reference sequence). CDR3 DNA sequence: TGTGCCAGCAGCTTCTACAGGGTGATGGAAGAGACCCAGTACTTC. The encoded protein is CASSFYRVMEETQYF.

This chain's CDR3 is CSVIHRGFDTEAFF. DNA for the CDR3: TGCAGCGTTATCCACAGGGGATTCGACACTGAAGCTTTCTTT. The V call is TRBV29-1, the J call TRBJ1-1, with 7 bases fitting TRBD1. V lost 5 bases to trimming and J lost 3 bases; unmatched junction nucleotides: 9. Germline V CDR1 and CDR2: SQVTM, ANQGSEA. The CDR3 contains 14 residues.

CDR3 region: CASSIREGYEQYF. In DNA form, the CDR3 reads TGTGCCAGTAGTATCCGGGAGGGCTACGAGCAGTACTTC. This chain connects TRBV19 to TRBJ2-7; TRBD2 agrees at 8 bases. The germline V gene has CDR1 LNHDA and CDR2 SQIVND (reference sequence). The V segment lost 3 bases and the J segment 3 bases; nucleotides outside the gene matches: 1. CDR3 length: 13 residues.

V is TRBV28 and J is TRBJ2-3; possibly TRBD1 for D (6 bases). The germline CDR1 and CDR2 sequences are MDHEN and SYDVKM. Trimming took off 7 bases at V and 3 bases at J, with 11 bases between the two ends. There are 13 residues in the CDR3. CDR3 bases: TGTGCCAGCAAGGGGCAGGGGACAGATACGCAGTATTTT. This gives the protein CASKGQGTDTQYF.

The rearrangement links TRBV4-1 to TRBJ2-3; possibly TRBD2 for D (7 bases). The germline V gene encodes CDR1 MGHRA and CDR2 YSYEKL. V lost 1 base and J 6 bases, leaving 14 bases between the germline ends. The CDR3 is 15 residues long. CDR3 in DNA: TGCGCCAGCAGCCAAGGCACACAGGGAGGGGATACGCAGTATTTT. As protein: CASSQGTQGGDTQYF.

The chain has TRBV11-2 and TRBJ2-7; D ambiguous. CDR3 size: 12 residues. Germline V gene lookup returns CDR1 SGHAT and CDR2 FQNNGV. Trimming stripped 1 base from V and 5 bases from J, with 6 bases between. The CDR3 sequence: CASSLGKDEQYF. The CDR3 coding sequence is TGTGCCAGCAGCTTAGGAAAGGACGAGCAGTACTTC.

The chain recombines TRBV10-3 with TRBJ1-1, with 7 nucleotides matching TRBD1. The trim removed 10 bases at V and 0 bases at J, leaving 8 bases unmatched. This CDR3 comprises 14 residues. Germline V gene data show CDR1 as ENHRY and CDR2 as SYGVKD. Here the CDR3 reads CATRQGIVNTEAFF. The CDR3 DNA reads TGTGCCACCCGACAGGGTATTGTGAACACTGAAGCTTTCTTT.

The rearrangement links TRBV6-4 to TRBJ1-2, with 7 bases fitting TRBD1. The CDR3 is 13 amino acids. CDR1 is MRHNA and CDR2 is SNTAGT in the germline V gene. V lost 6 bases to trimming and J lost 8 bases; unmatched junction nucleotides: 9. The CDR3 region is CASSVRQGEGYTF. DNA of the CDR3: TGTGCCAGCAGCGTTAGACAGGGAGAAGGCTACACCTTC.

This chain joins TRBV29-1 and TRBJ1-2; D unresolved. This CDR3 has 12 residues. CDR1 and CDR2 (germline): SQVTM, ANQGSEA. The V end was cut by 4 bases, the J end by 6 bases, with 12 bases between. CDR3 DNA sequence: TGCAGCGTTGTTCGGGTTATCGATGGCTACACCTTC. This sequence encodes CSVVRVIDGYTF.

V gene TRBV6-1 combines with J gene TRBJ1-2; D ambiguous. The CDR3 extends over 17 amino acids. Germline values: CDR1 MNHNS, CDR2 SASEGT. The V end was cut by 1 base, the J end by 0 bases, with 15 bases between. CDR3: CASSEGGLGVTNYGYTF. The CDR3 DNA reads as TGTGCCAGCAGTGAAGGAGGGTTGGGAGTTACTAACTATGGCTACACCTTC.

This clone was observed once. The V call is TRBV28, the J call TRBJ2-7; no firm D call. The germline gives CDR1 MDHEN, CDR2 SYDVKM. There are 14 residues in the CDR3. V was trimmed by 1 base and J by 0 bases, leaving 7 bases between them. CDR3 amino acids: CASSLYRNSYEQYF. The CDR3 DNA follows: TGTGCCAGCAGTTTATATCGGAACTCCTACGAGCAGTACTTC.

This chain's CDR3 is CASSQVPSGAGTQYF. Here the CDR3 DNA reads TGTGCCAGCAGCCAAGTACCTAGCGGTGCCGGGACCCAGTACTTC. V and J are TRBV14 and TRBJ2-5, with 7 bases lining up with TRBD2. Losses at the gene ends were 1 base for V and 7 bases for J; bases not matched to a gene: 9. The CDR3 totals 15 residues. Per germline, CDR1 SGHDN and CDR2 FVKESK.

The chain recombines TRBV6-6 with TRBJ2-5; 7 bases agree with TRBD1. The CDR3 totals 12 residues. With 8 bases clipped from V and 2 bases from J, the junction kept 2 bases outside the gene matches. Germline-derived CDR1 and CDR2 are MNHNY and SVGAGI (reference sequence). CDR3 in amino acids: CASGQVQETQYF. DNA for the CDR3: TGTGCCAGCGGACAGGTTCAAGAGACCCAGTACTTC.

V gene TRBV11-1 combines with J gene TRBJ2-7, with 7 bases that match TRBD2. V lost 2 bases and J lost 2; bases outside the gene matches: 9. Germline assignment: CDR1 SGHAT and CDR2 FQDESV (reference sequence). The CDR3 loop spans 16 amino acids. The CDR3 DNA reads TGTGCCAGCAGCTTAACGTCGGGGGGAGGGACCTACGAGCAGTACTTC. The encoded protein is CASSLTSGGGTYEQYF.

This clone was seen more than once but under ten times. The J gene is TRBJ1-4, the V gene TRBV29-1, with D possibly matching TRBD1 (6 bases). V lost 6 bases to trimming and J lost 3 bases, with 11 bases between them. Germline loops: CDR1 SQVTM, CDR2 ANQGSEA. CDR3 length equals 13 residues. The CDR3 DNA reads as TGCAGCGTATCACAGGGAGCTAATGAAAAACTGTTTTTT. Translating it yields CSVSQGANEKLFF. Supplemented by reference TRBV29-1 and TRBJ1-4, the full variable domain reads SAVISQKPSRDICQRGTSLTIQCQVDSQVTMMFWYRQQPGQSLTLIATANQGSEATYESGFVIDKFPISRPNLTFSTLTVSNMSPEDSSIYLCSVSQGANEKLFFGSGTQLSVL.

The chain has TRBV19 and TRBJ1-5, with D possibly matching TRBD1 (5 bases). The CDR3 loop spans 13 amino acids. Germline V gene lookup returns CDR1 LNHDA and CDR2 SQIVND (reference sequence). V shed 9 bases and J shed 0 bases, with 9 bases lying between them. Here the CDR3 reads CASTTDSNQPQHF. The CDR3 DNA reads TGTGCCAGCACGACAGATAGCAATCAGCCCCAGCATTTT.

This chain links TRBV5-1 with TRBJ1-4, with a weak D call TRBD1 (5 bases). This CDR3 spans 15 amino acids. V lost 4 bases and J 6 bases, leaving 16 bases between the germline ends. CDR1 and CDR2 (germline): SGHRS, YFSETQ. The CDR3 DNA follows: TGCGCCAGCAGCCCAAACCCAGGGAGAGATGAAAAACTGTTTTTT. It is translated as CASSPNPGRDEKLFF.

The CDR3: CASSSGQGARNTEAFF. CDR3 DNA sequence: TGTGCCAGTAGTAGTGGACAGGGGGCGCGGAACACTGAAGCTTTCTTT. The chain is built from TRBV19 and TRBJ1-1; 11 bases map to TRBD1. The CDR3 covers 16 residues. Trimming cost V 4 bases and J 1 base; bases outside gene matches: 5. Looked up from germline, CDR1 is LNHDA and CDR2 is SQIVND (reference sequence).

V usage is TRBV28 and J usage is TRBJ2-4; D call uncertain. CDR1 is MDHEN and CDR2 is SYDVKM in the germline V gene. Trimming took off 6 bases at V and 5 bases at J, with 5 bases between the two ends. This CDR3 spans 11 amino acids. The CDR3 DNA follows: TGTGCCAGCAGATGGGAAAACATTCAGTACTTC. Translating it yields CASRWENIQYF.

Only one count was recorded for this clone. The chain uses TRBV28 and TRBJ1-1, with TRBD1 as a possible D gene (6 bases). Germline V lookup: CDR1 MDHEN, CDR2 SYDVKM. The CDR3 is 16 residues long. Trimming removed 5 bases at V and 0 bases at J, with 16 bases between. CDR3 loop: CASSLGRDIMNTEAFF. CDR3 in DNA: TGTGCCAGCAGTCTAGGGCGGGACATAATGAACACTGAAGCTTTCTTT.

The chain has TRBV5-6 and TRBJ2-2; no definite D call. The germline CDR1 and CDR2 sequences are SGHDT and YYEEEE. This CDR3 spans 15 amino acids. Between the trimmed V and J ends, which lost 0 bases and 6 bases, there was a span of 12 bases. For the CDR3, the DNA is TGTGCCAGCAGCTTGGCCCTACGGTCGTCCGGGGAGCTGTTTTTT. Encoded protein: CASSLALRSSGELFF.

This rearrangement joins TRBV11-2 to TRBJ2-7; 9 nucleotides align to TRBD2. V trimming: 5 bases; J trimming: 0 bases; junction bases outside the gene matches: 5. Germline V gene sequence: CDR1 SGHAT, CDR2 FQNNGV. The CDR3 contains 15 residues. As DNA, the CDR3 is TGTGCCAGCAGCGGGCTAGCGGGAAGCTCCTACGAGCAGTACTTC. It is translated as CASSGLAGSSYEQYF.